The entry below gives a single T cell receptor (beta chain) sequence along with its context. This entry is derived from a study of blood T cell repertoires in COVID-19. Original handling: Estimation of nucleated cell counts relied on the amplification of reference gene primers. The repertoire was sequenced with immunoSEQ multiplex PCR; TCRdb's copy has only in-frame clones and lacks some. Clonal size and the V and J genes are those of that table, whereas D and trimming came from the DNA. The sample contains around 70,000 clones, approximately 89% of which appear only once. The CDR3 loop spans 15 amino acids. Trimming cost V 5 bases and J 5 bases, with 18 bases left between them. Germline assignment: CDR1 MGHDK and CDR2 SYGVNS.

The receptor comes from an elderly man with acute or convalescent COVID-19. The material sequenced was peripheral blood. The V gene is TRBV25-1, the J gene TRBJ1-2, with D maybe TRBD1 (5 bases). The CDR3 DNA reads TGTGCCAGCAGTCAGAACCCCGGGGGAGGGTATGGCTACACCTTC. Protein sequence: CASSQNPGGGYGYTF.